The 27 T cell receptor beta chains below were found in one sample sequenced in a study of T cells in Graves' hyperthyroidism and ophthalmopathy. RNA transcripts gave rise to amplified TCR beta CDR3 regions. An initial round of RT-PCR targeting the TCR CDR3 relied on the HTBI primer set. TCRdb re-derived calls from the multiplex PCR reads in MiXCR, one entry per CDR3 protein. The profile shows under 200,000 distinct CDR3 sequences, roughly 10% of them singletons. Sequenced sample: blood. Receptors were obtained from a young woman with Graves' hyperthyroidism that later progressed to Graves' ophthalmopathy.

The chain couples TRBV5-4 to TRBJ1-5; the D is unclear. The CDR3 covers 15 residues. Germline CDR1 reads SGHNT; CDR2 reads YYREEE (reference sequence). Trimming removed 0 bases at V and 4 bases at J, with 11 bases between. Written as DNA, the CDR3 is TGTGCCAGCAGCTTGGACCCGAGCACTAATCAGCCCCAGCATTTT. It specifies CASSLDPSTNQPQHF.

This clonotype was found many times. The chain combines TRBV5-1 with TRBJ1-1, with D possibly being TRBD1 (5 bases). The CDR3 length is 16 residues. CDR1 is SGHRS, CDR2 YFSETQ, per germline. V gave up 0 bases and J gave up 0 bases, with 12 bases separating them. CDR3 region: CASSLDPGRLNTEAFF. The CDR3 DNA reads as TGCGCCAGCAGCTTGGACCCAGGGCGTTTGAACACTGAAGCTTTCTTT. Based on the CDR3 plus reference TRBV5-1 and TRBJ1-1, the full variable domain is KAGVTQTPRYLIKTRGQQVTLSCSPISGHRSVSWYQQTPGQGLQFLFEYFSETQRNKGNFPGRFSGRQFSNSRSEMNVSTLELGDSALYLCASSLDPGRLNTEAFFGQGTRLTVV.

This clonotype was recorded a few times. For the CDR3, the DNA is TGTGCCAGCAGTCTTTCTATGGGAGATACGCAGTATTTT. This translates into CASSLSMGDTQYF. The chain is built from TRBV3-1 and TRBJ2-3; D is unresolved. The CDR3 is 13 amino acids. Germline CDR1 and CDR2: LGHDT and YNNKEL (reference sequence). The V end lost 6 bases, the J end lost 5 bases, and 12 bases lay between the germline ends.

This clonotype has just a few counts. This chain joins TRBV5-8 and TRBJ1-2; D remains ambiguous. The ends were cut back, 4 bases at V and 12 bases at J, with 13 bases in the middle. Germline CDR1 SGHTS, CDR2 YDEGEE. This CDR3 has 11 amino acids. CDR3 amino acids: CASSPARDNTF. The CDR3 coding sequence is TGTGCCAGCAGCCCAGCCCGGGATAACACCTTC.

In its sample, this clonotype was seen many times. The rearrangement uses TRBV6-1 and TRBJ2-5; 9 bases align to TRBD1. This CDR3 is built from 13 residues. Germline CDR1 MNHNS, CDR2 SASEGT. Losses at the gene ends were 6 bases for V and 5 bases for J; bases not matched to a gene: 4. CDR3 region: CASRTGGAETQYF. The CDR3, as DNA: TGTGCCAGCAGAACAGGGGGCGCCGAGACCCAGTACTTC.

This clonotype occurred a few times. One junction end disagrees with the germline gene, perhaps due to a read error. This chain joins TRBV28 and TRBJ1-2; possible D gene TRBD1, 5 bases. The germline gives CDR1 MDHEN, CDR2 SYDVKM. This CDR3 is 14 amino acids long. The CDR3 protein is CASSLPGEGYGCTF. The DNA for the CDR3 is TGTGCCAGCAGTTTACCGGGGGAGGGCTATGGCTGCACCTTC.

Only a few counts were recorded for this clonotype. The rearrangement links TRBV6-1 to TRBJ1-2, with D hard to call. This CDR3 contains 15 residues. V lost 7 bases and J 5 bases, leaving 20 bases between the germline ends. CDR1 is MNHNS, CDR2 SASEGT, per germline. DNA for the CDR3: TGTGCCAGCACCACGACATCCTTTAGTGGATATGGCTACACCTTC. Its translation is CASTTTSFSGYGYTF.

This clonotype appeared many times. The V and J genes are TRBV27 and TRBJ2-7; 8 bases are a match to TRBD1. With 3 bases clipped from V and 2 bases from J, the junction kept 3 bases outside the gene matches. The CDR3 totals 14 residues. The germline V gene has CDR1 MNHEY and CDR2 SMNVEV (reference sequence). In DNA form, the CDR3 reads TGTGCCAGCAGTTTTTCGACAGGGGCCTACGAGCAGTACTTC. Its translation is CASSFSTGAYEQYF.

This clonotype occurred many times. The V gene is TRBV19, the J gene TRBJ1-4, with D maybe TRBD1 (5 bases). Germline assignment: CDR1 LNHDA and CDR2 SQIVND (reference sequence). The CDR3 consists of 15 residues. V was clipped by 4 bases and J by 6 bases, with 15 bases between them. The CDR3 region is CASSTSGRVYEKLFF. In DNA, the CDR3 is TGTGCCAGTAGTACCTCCGGCAGGGTTTATGAAAAACTGTTTTTT.

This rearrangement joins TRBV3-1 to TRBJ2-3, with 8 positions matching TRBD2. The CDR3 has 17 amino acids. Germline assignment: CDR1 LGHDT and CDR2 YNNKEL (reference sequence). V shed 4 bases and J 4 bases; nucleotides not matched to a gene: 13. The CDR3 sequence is CASSRRLSGVGADTQYF. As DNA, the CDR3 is TGTGCCAGCAGCCGCCGACTTAGCGGGGTAGGGGCAGATACGCAGTATTTT.

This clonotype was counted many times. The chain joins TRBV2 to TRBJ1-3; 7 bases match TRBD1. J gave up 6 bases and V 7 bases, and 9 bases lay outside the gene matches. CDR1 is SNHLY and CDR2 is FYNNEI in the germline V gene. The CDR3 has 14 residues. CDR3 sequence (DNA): TGTGCCAGCACCGGGGGACAGTTCGTAAACACCATATATTTT. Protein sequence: CASTGGQFVNTIYF.

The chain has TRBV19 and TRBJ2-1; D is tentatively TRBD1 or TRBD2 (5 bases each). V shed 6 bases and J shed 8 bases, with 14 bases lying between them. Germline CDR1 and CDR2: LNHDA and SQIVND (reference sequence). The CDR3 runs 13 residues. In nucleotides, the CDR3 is TGTGCCAGTAGAGAGGGGTTTTCCTATGAGCAGTTCTTC. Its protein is CASREGFSYEQFF.

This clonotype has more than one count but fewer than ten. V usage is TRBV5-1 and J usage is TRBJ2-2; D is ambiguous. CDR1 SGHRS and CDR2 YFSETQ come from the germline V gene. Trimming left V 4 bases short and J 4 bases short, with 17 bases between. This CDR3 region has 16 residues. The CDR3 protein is CASSPGIRVGTGELFF. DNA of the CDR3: TGCGCCAGCAGCCCTGGTATAAGAGTTGGCACCGGGGAGCTGTTTTTT.

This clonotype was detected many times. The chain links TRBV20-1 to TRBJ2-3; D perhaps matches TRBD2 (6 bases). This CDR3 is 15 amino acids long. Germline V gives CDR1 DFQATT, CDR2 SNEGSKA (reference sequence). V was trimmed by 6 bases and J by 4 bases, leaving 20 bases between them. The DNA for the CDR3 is TGCAGTGCCGCCCCCTACGGGAGTAACGCAGATACGCAGTATTTT. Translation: CSAAPYGSNADTQYF.

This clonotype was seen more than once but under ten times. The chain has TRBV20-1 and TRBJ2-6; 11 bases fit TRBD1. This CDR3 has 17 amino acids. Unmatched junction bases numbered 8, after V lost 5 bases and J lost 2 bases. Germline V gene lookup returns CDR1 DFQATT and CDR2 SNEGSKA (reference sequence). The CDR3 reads CSAFRDRGVAGANVLTF. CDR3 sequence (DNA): TGCAGTGCTTTCCGGGACAGGGGGGTTGCTGGGGCCAACGTCCTGACTTTC.

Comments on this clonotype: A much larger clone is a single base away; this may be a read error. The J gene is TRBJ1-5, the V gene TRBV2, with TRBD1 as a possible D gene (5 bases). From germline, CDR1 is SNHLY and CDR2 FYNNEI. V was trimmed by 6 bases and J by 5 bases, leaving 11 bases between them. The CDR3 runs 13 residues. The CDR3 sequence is CASSVIGDQPQHF. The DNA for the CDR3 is TGTGCCAGCAGCGTTATAGGGGATCAGCCCCAGCATTTT. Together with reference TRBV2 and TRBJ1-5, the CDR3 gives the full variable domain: EPEVTQTPSHQVTQMGQEVILRCVPISNHLYFYWYRQILGQKVEFLVSFYNNEISEKSEIFDDQFSVERPDGSNFTLKIRSTKLEDSAMYFCASSVIGDQPQHFGDGTRLSIL.

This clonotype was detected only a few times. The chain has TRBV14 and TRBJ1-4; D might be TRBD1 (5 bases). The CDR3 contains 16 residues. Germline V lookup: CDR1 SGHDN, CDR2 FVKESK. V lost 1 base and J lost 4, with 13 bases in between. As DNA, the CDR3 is TGTGCCAGCAGCCAAGGGGGACGTGGGATTAATGAAAAACTGTTTTTT. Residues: CASSQGGRGINEKLFF.

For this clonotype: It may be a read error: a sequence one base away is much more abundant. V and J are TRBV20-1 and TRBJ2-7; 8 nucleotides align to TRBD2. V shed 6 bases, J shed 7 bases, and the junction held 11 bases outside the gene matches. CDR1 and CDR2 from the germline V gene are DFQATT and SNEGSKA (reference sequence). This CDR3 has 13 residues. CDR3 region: CSATGLGGNEQYF. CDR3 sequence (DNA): TGCAGTGCCACGGGACTAGGGGGGAATGAGCAGTACTTC.

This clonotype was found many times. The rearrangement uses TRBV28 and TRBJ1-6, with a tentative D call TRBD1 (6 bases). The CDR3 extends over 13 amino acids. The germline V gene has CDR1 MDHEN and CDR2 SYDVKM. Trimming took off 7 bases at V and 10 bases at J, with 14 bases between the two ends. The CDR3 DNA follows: TGTGCCAGCATGTGGGGGCGCGGATCACCCCTCCACTTT. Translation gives CASMWGRGSPLHF.

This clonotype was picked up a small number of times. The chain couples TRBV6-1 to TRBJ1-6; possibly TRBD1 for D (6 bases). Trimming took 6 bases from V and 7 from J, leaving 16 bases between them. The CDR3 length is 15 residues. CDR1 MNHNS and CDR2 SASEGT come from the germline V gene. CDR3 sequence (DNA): TGTGCCAGCAGACTAGATGGACAGTTGAATTCACCCCTCCACTTT. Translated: CASRLDGQLNSPLHF.

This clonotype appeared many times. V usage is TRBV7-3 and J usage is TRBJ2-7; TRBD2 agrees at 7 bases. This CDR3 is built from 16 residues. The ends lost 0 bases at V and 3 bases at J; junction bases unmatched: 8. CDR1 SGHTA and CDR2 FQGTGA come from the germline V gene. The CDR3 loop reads CASSLTPTGLIYEQYF. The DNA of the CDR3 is TGTGCCAGCAGCTTAACGCCGACGGGACTAATCTACGAGCAGTACTTC.

CDR3 region: CASSVVTTVGGLYGYTF. DNA for the CDR3: TGTGCCAGCAGCGTAGTTACAACTGTCGGGGGTCTCTATGGCTACACCTTC. The rearrangement uses TRBV9 and TRBJ1-2, with a tentative D call TRBD1 (5 bases). Germline CDR1 is SGDLS and CDR2 is YYNGEE. Trimming stripped 0 bases from V and 4 bases from J, with 19 bases between. The CDR3 totals 17 residues.

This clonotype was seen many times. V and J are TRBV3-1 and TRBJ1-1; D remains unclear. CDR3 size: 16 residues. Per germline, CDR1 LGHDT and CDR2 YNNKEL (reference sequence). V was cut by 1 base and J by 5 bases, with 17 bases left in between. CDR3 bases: TGTGCCAGCAGCCAAGGGATGACACTAGTCGGGACTGAAGCTTTCTTT. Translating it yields CASSQGMTLVGTEAFF. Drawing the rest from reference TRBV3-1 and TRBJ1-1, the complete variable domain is DTAVSQTPKYLVTQMGNDKSIKCEQNLGHDTMYWYKQDSKKFLKIMFSYNNKELIINETVPNRFSPKSPDKAHLNLHINSLELGDSAVYFCASSQGMTLVGTEAFFGQGTRLTVV.

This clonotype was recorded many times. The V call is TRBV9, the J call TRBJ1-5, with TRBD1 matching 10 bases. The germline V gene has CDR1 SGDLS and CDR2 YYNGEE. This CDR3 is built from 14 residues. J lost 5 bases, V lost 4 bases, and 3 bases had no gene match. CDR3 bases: TGTGCCAGCAGCCGGACAGGGGGGTATCAGCCCCAGCATTTT. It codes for CASSRTGGYQPQHF.

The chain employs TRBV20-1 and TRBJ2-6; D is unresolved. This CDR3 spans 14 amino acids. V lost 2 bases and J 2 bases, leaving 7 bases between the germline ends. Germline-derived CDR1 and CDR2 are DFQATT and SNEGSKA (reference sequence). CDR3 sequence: CSARHHTGANVLTF. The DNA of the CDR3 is TGCAGTGCTAGACACCATACTGGGGCCAACGTCCTGACTTTC.

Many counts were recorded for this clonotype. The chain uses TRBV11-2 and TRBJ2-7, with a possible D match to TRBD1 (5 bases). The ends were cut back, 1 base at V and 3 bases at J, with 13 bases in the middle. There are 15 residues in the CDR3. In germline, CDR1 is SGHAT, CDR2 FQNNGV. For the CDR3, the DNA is TGTGCCAGCAGCTTAGTTGCAGGGCCAAGCTACGAGCAGTACTTC. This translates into CASSLVAGPSYEQYF.

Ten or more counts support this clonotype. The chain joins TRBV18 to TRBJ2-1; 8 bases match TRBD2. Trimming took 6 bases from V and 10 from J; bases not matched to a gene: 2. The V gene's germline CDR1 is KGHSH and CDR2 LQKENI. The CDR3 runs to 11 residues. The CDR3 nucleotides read TGTGCCAGCTCGCCGGGGGGGGAGCAGTTCTTC. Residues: CASSPGGEQFF.